The sequence of this T cell receptor (beta chain) was determined in a study of blood T cell repertoires in COVID-19. The assay was immunoSEQ multiplex PCR, and TCRdb's table has in-frame clones only and misses some. The sample shows 90,000 or so clones, 86% of them seen only once. The V end lost 9 bases, the J end lost 4 bases, and 20 bases lay between the germline ends. The CDR3 extends over 15 amino acids. Germline lookup yields CDR1 MNHEY and CDR2 SVGAGI. What was sequenced was peripheral blood. The receptor was isolated from a man aged 60 to 69 with acute or convalescent COVID-19. The chain recombines TRBV6-5 with TRBJ2-3; maybe TRBD2 (6 bases). For the CDR3, the DNA is TGTGCCAGTCAAGTGGCGGGAAGTAGGGCAGATACGCAGTATTTT. The encoded protein is CASQVAGSRADTQYF.